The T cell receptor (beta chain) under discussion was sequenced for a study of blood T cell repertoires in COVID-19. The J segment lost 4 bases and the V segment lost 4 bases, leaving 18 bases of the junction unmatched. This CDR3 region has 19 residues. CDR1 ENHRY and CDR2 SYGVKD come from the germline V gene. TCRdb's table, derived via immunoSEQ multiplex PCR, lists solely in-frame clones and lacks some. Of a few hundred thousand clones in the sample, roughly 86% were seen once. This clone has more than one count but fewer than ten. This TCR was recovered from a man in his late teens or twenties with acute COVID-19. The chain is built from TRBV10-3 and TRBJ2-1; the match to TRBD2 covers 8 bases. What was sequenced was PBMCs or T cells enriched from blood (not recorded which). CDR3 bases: TGTGCCATCAGTGTGGCAGTTGGTTCGTCCCCTAGCGGGTACAATGAGCAGTTCTTC. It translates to CAISVAVGSSPSGYNEQFF.